The 22 T cell receptor beta chains below come from one sample, sequenced in a study of blood T cell repertoires in COVID-19. The assay was immunoSEQ multiplex PCR, and TCRdb's table has in-frame clones only and misses some. The sample records 120,000 or so clones, approximately 80% being singletons. Sequencing input: peripheral blood. Every receptor here comes from a human donor in a cohort sampled during active COVID-19.

Regarding this clone: The junction differs from germline at one of its ends, possibly a read error. This chain links TRBV11-3 with TRBJ2-7; 8 bases line up with TRBD1. Germline V CDR1 and CDR2: SGHNT, YENEEA. There are 13 residues in the CDR3. This chain's CDR3 is CASSQETGARMDF. The CDR3 bases are TGTGCCAGCAGCCAAGAGACAGGGGCGAGGATGGACTTC. Drawing the rest from reference TRBV11-3 and TRBJ2-7, the complete variable domain is EAGVVQSPRYKIIEKKQPVAFWCNPISGHNTLYWYLQNLGQGPELLIRYENEEAVDDSQLPKDRFSAERLKGVDSTLKIQPAELGDSAVYLCASSQETGARMDFGPGTRLTVT.

The DNA of the CDR3 is TGTGCCAGCAGCCTGATACAGGGCAGTAGCTCTGGGGCCAACGTCCTGACTTTC. Translated, it gives CASSLIQGSSSGANVLTF. The chain employs TRBV2 and TRBJ2-6, with a tentative D call TRBD1 (6 bases). V dropped 6 bases and J dropped 0 bases, with 18 bases sitting between them. CDR1 is SNHLY, CDR2 FYNNEI, per germline. CDR3 size: 18 residues.

The chain joins TRBV19 to TRBJ2-3; 7 nucleotides match TRBD2. The germline CDR1 and CDR2 sequences are LNHDA and SQIVND (reference sequence). The CDR3 has 14 amino acids. V lost 6 bases to trimming and J lost 4 bases; unmatched junction nucleotides: 7. As DNA, the CDR3 is TGTGCCAGTAGGGCTAGCGGAACATCAGATACGCAGTATTTT. Its protein product is CASRASGTSDTQYF.

The table lists this clone with a count of one. The rearrangement uses TRBV3-1 (or the pseudogene TRBV3-2) and TRBJ1-3, with a weak D call TRBD1 (5 bases). V shed 2 bases and J shed 0 bases, with 11 bases lying between them. This CDR3 is 16 amino acids long. CDR1 is LGHDT, CDR2 YNNKEL, per germline (reference sequence). The CDR3 reads CASSQWRGGSGNTIYF. CDR3 nucleotide sequence: TGTGCCAGCAGCCAATGGCGGGGGGGCTCTGGAAACACCATATATTTT.

This clone was seen a handful of times. The chain is built from TRBV6-1 and TRBJ2-1, with D tentatively TRBD2 (5 bases). V was cut by 3 bases and J by 1 base, with 13 bases left in between. Germline lookup yields CDR1 MNHNS and CDR2 SASEGT. This CDR3 has 16 residues. CDR3 sequence (DNA): TGTGCCAGCAGTGAGAGGGCACTCTATTCCTACAATGAGCAGTTCTTC. Translation: CASSERALYSYNEQFF.

This clone turned up a few times. This sequence joins TRBV5-1 and TRBJ2-1; 7 positions agree with TRBD1. The V segment lost 3 bases and the J segment 8 bases; nucleotides outside the gene matches: 11. This CDR3 spans 15 amino acids. Germline-derived CDR1 and CDR2 are SGHRS and YFSETQ. In DNA, the CDR3 is TGCGCCAGCAGCTCTGGCGGACGCCAGGGGGATGAGCAGTTCTTC. Translating gives CASSSGGRQGDEQFF.

The chain employs TRBV7-6 and TRBJ2-1; 8 bases match TRBD2. Germline V gene data show CDR1 as SGHVS and CDR2 as FNYEAQ. Losses at the gene ends were 0 bases for V and 13 bases for J; bases not matched to a gene: 11. CDR3 length equals 15 residues. CDR3 sequence: CASSLAGGPGGFQFF. The DNA for the CDR3 is TGTGCCAGCAGCTTAGCAGGAGGACCGGGAGGGTTTCAGTTCTTC.

CDR3 residues: CAIIPVATNEKLFF. DNA for the CDR3: TGTGCCATCATTCCGGTAGCAACTAATGAAAAACTGTTTTTT. The chain recombines TRBV6-5 with TRBJ1-4; D is uncertain. Germline loops: CDR1 MNHEY, CDR2 SVGAGI. The CDR3 has 14 residues. Trimming took 10 bases from V and 0 from J, leaving 12 bases between them.

The chain links TRBV19 to TRBJ2-7; tentative D call: TRBD1 (5 bases). From germline, CDR1 is LNHDA and CDR2 SQIVND (reference sequence). CDR3 length: 14 residues. The V and J ends lost 5 bases and 2 bases respectively, with 13 bases between them. Here the CDR3 DNA reads TGTGCCAGTAGTCCCCAGGACATTCCCTACGAGCAGTACTTC. Translated, it gives CASSPQDIPYEQYF.

The V and J genes are TRBV5-6 and TRBJ2-3; D remains ambiguous. V was clipped by 5 bases and J by 3 bases, with 16 bases between them. In germline, CDR1 is SGHDT, CDR2 YYEEEE. The CDR3 runs to 15 residues. This CDR3 reads CASSNERPETDTQYF. The CDR3 DNA reads TGTGCCAGCAGTAATGAACGACCGGAGACAGATACGCAGTATTTT.

The V gene is TRBV6-5, the J gene TRBJ1-3; D not certain. V gave up 6 bases and J gave up 4 bases, with 10 bases separating them. Germline CDR1 and CDR2: MNHEY and SVGAGI. The CDR3 is 13 residues long. The CDR3 nucleotides are TGTGCCAGCAGCCCCAGCGGCGGAAACACCATATATTTT. Translated, it gives CASSPSGGNTIYF.

V and J are TRBV2 and TRBJ2-7; no definite D call. The germline V gene has CDR1 SNHLY and CDR2 FYNNEI. V lost 2 bases and J lost 0, with 8 bases in between. The CDR3 runs to 14 residues. The DNA for the CDR3 is TGTGCCAGCAGTGAATCTTACACCTCCTACGAGCAGTACTTC. It is translated as CASSESYTSYEQYF.

The chain is built from TRBV6-1 and TRBJ2-5, with D uncertain. The CDR3 contains 13 residues. V lost 1 base to trimming and J lost 5 bases, with 8 bases between them. Germline V gene sequence: CDR1 MNHNS, CDR2 SASEGT. CDR3 protein: CASSEVPAETQYF. The CDR3, as DNA: TGTGCCAGCAGTGAAGTCCCCGCGGAGACCCAGTACTTC.

This chain joins TRBV27 and TRBJ2-7; D is perhaps TRBD2 (7 bases). The CDR3 is 15 residues long. The V and J ends lost 1 base and 1 base respectively, with 11 bases between them. The germline CDR1 and CDR2 sequences are MNHEY and SMNVEV (reference sequence). DNA of the CDR3: TGTGCCAGCAGTTTATTCGGGGGGCGATCCTACGAGCAGTACTTC. As protein: CASSLFGGRSYEQYF.

This sequence joins TRBV15 and TRBJ1-1; TRBD1 might be the D (5 bases). CDR1 LNHNV and CDR2 YYDKDF come from the germline V gene (reference sequence). The CDR3 totals 15 residues. V shed 0 bases and J shed 6 bases, with 14 bases lying between them. The CDR3 DNA follows: TGTGCCACCAGCAGAGATAAAGATAGGGGTCCTGAAGCTTTCTTT. It yields the protein CATSRDKDRGPEAFF. Full variable domain (rest looked up from reference TRBV15 and TRBJ1-1): DAMVIQNPRYQVTQFGKPVTLSCSQTLNHNVMYWYQQKSSQAPKLLFHYYDKDFNNEADTPDNFQSRRPNTSFCFLDIRSPGLGDTAMYLCATSRDKDRGPEAFFGQGTRLTVV.

In this sample, this clone turned up once. Other DNA sequences in the sample encode the same CDR3. This chain's CDR3 is CASSPGGGAYEQYF. CDR3 sequence (DNA): TGTGCCAGCTCACCCGGCGGGGGGGCCTACGAGCAGTACTTC. V and J are TRBV18 and TRBJ2-7, with 9 bases matching TRBD2. CDR3 length equals 14 residues. V lost 3 bases to trimming and J lost 2 bases; unmatched junction nucleotides: 2. CDR1 is KGHSH, CDR2 LQKENI, per germline.

The rearrangement joins TRBV6-5 to TRBJ2-1, with 8 bases lining up with TRBD2. The J segment lost 10 bases and the V segment lost 7 bases, leaving 6 bases of the junction unmatched. Germline CDR1 reads MNHEY; CDR2 reads SVGAGI. CDR3 length: 12 amino acids. As DNA, the CDR3 is TGTGCCAGCAAAGTAACTAGCGGCGAGCAGTTCTTC. Residues: CASKVTSGEQFF.

This chain uses TRBV5-1 with TRBJ2-7; 11 bases are shared with TRBD2. Germline V gene data show CDR1 as SGHRS and CDR2 as YFSETQ. This CDR3 comprises 15 residues. The trim removed 4 bases at V and 2 bases at J, leaving 5 bases unmatched. CDR3 sequence: CASSRGTSGTYEQYF. The CDR3 nucleotides are TGCGCCAGCAGCCGGGGGACTAGCGGTACCTACGAGCAGTACTTC.

The rearrangement links TRBV7-2 to TRBJ2-3, with 9 bases that match TRBD2. The CDR3 consists of 15 residues. Germline V gene sequence: CDR1 SGHTA, CDR2 FQGNSA. Trimming took 3 bases from V and 7 from J; bases not matched to a gene: 8. This chain's CDR3 is CASSFAGGGMHTQYF. CDR3 DNA sequence: TGTGCCAGCAGCTTCGCGGGGGGGGGTATGCATACGCAGTATTTT.

The chain couples TRBV7-8 to TRBJ1-1; D is unclear. The CDR3 spans 18 residues. Deletions cut 5 bases from V and 0 bases from J, with 22 bases between. The germline V gene encodes CDR1 SGHVS and CDR2 FQNEAQ. CDR3 protein: CASSPDPGGGFVNTEAFF. CDR3 sequence (DNA): TGTGCCAGCAGCCCGGACCCCGGCGGAGGGTTTGTGAACACTGAAGCTTTCTTT.

The CDR3 reads CASRTGNSYNEQFF. DNA for the CDR3: TGTGCCAGCAGGACAGGAAATTCCTACAATGAGCAGTTCTTC. The genes are TRBV6-5 and TRBJ2-1, with TRBD1 as a possible D gene (6 bases). Germline V gives CDR1 MNHEY, CDR2 SVGAGI. CDR3 length: 14 residues. V lost 6 bases, J lost 1 base, and 10 bases lay in between.

The chain links TRBV18 to TRBJ2-1; D gene unclear. CDR3 size: 15 residues. Germline CDR1 KGHSH, CDR2 LQKENI. V was cut by 4 bases and J by 0 bases, with 10 bases left in between. CDR3 sequence reads: CASSRTLSSYNEQFF. CDR3 nucleotide sequence: TGTGCCAGCTCACGCACCCTGAGCTCCTACAATGAGCAGTTCTTC.